A single sample gave rise to the 3 T cell receptor beta chains below, sequenced in a study of blood T cell repertoires in COVID-19. The method was immunoSEQ multiplex PCR; TCRdb's version includes in-frame clones alone and lacks a portion of them. The data contain fewer than 250,000 clones, about nine tenths of them seen just once; the ten biggest clones take up more than 0.65%. Sequenced material: peripheral blood. The source of these receptors is a young man with COVID-19, enrolled during active disease.

V is TRBV27 and J is TRBJ1-2; TRBD1 is a possible D gene (6 bases). Trimming removed 8 bases at V and 1 base at J, with 14 bases between. The length of the CDR3 is 14 residues. From germline, CDR1 is MNHEY and CDR2 SMNVEV (reference sequence). CDR3 residues: CASRRGGGNYGYTF. The CDR3 DNA reads as TGTGCCAGCCGTCGAGGGGGTGGTAACTATGGCTACACCTTC.

The rearrangement links TRBV5-1 to TRBJ2-2; TRBD2 matches at 11 bases. Germline values: CDR1 SGHRS, CDR2 YFSETQ. This CDR3 comprises 16 residues. J was trimmed by 5 bases and V by 2 bases; bases with no gene match: 5. This CDR3 reads CASSLLTSGVTGELFF. CDR3 bases: TGCGCCAGCAGCTTATTGACTAGCGGGGTAACCGGGGAGCTGTTTTTT. The whole variable domain, filled in from reference TRBV5-1 and TRBJ2-2, reads KAGVTQTPRYLIKTRGQQVTLSCSPISGHRSVSWYQQTPGQGLQFLFEYFSETQRNKGNFPGRFSGRQFSNSRSEMNVSTLELGDSALYLCASSLLTSGVTGELFFGEGSRLTVL.

V usage is TRBV3-1 (or the pseudogene TRBV3-2) and J usage is TRBJ1-1; D not resolved. Trimming cost V 6 bases and J 5 bases, with 10 bases left between them. This CDR3 has 12 amino acids. From germline, CDR1 is LGHDT and CDR2 YNNKEL (reference sequence). CDR3 in DNA: TGTGCCAGCAGACTTTCGGGAACTGAAGCTTTCTTT. Amino acids: CASRLSGTEAFF.